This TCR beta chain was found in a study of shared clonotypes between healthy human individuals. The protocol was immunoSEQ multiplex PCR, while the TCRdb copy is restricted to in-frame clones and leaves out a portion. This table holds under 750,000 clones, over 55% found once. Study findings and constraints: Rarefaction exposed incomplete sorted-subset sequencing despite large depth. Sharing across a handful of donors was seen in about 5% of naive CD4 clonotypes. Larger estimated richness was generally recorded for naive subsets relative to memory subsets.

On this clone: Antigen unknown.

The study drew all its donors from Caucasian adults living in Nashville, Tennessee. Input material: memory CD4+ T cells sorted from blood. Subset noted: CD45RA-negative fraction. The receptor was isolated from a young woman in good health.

The CDR3 reads CASSLEDTQYF. Written as DNA, the CDR3 is TGTGCCAGCAGCTTAGAGGATACGCAGTATTTT. This chain uses TRBV7-6 with TRBJ2-3; D not resolved. Per the germline V gene, CDR1 is SGHVS and CDR2 is FNYEAQ. Trimming took off 1 base at V and 6 bases at J, with 2 bases between the two ends. The CDR3 runs to 11 residues.